The clone carrying this TCR beta chain came up once. Antigen: not known. Using immunoSEQ multiplex PCR, the repertoire was profiled, and TCRdb retains in-frame clones only, with some absent. The sample holds 45,000 to 55,000 clones; 65% to 85% are singletons and the top ten take 0.9% to 1.2%. The data stem from a study of OX40 agonist ivuxolimab in advanced cancers. Study-wide background: Dose-escalation patients suffered from hepatocellular carcinoma, melanoma, renal cell or head and neck cancer. In three patients, partial responses were observed, one with hepatocellular carcinoma and two with cutaneous melanoma. Study results and caveats: Certain nonresponding patients likewise had low normalized T-cell clonal expansion.

With autoimmune disease history or systemic immunosuppression, patients were excluded. The CDR3 is made up of 16 amino acids. CDR1 MNHEY and CDR2 SMNVEV come from the germline V gene (reference sequence). V was trimmed by 4 bases and J by 1 base, leaving 15 bases between them. Sequenced material: CD4+ or CD8+ T cells sorted from blood, taken in a trial of the OX40 agonist ivuxolimab. The chain links TRBV27 to TRBJ2-3; D not certain. The sequence was collected from an adult with an advanced solid tumor such as melanoma, head and neck, liver or kidney cancer. CDR3 DNA: TGTGCCAGCAGTTCCTTTCTCCAAATGGGCACAGATACGCAGTATTTT. It yields the protein CASSSFLQMGTDTQYF.